These 12 T cell receptor beta chains share one sample of origin, sequenced in a study of blood T cell repertoires in COVID-19. Sequencing was performed with immunoSEQ multiplex PCR; in TCRdb, only in-frame clones are kept and a portion is missing. The sample records about 130,000 clones, about four fifths being singletons. The sequenced sample was peripheral blood. The receptors were gathered from a human donor in a cohort sampled during active COVID-19.

The chain combines TRBV5-1 with TRBJ1-2, with 8 bases identical to TRBD1. Germline CDR1 and CDR2: SGHRS and YFSETQ. The length of the CDR3 is 13 residues. The ends lost 0 bases at V and 7 bases at J; junction bases unmatched: 2. CDR3 region: CASSLAGGGGYTF. CDR3 bases: TGCGCCAGCAGCTTGGCAGGGGGCGGTGGCTACACCTTC. The complete variable domain, with remaining parts taken from reference TRBV5-1 and TRBJ1-2, reads KAGVTQTPRYLIKTRGQQVTLSCSPISGHRSVSWYQQTPGQGLQFLFEYFSETQRNKGNFPGRFSGRQFSNSRSEMNVSTLELGDSALYLCASSLAGGGGYTFGSGTRLTVV.

The rearrangement links TRBV6-5 to TRBJ1-1; possible D gene TRBD1, 6 bases. Germline CDR1 is MNHEY and CDR2 is SVGAGI. The CDR3 has 12 amino acids. The CDR3 reads CAVGGERTEAFF. For the CDR3, the DNA is TGTGCGGTAGGGGGGGAGAGAACTGAAGCTTTCTTT.

V usage is TRBV5-1 and J usage is TRBJ1-3; a possible D gene is TRBD1 (6 bases). Trimming shortened V by 2 bases and J by 2 bases, and 8 bases separated the two germline ends. Germline CDR1 and CDR2: SGHRS and YFSETQ. The CDR3 sequence is 14 residues long. The CDR3, as DNA: TGCGCCAGCAGCTTAGGGGGACCTGGAAACACCATATATTTT. Its protein is CASSLGGPGNTIYF.

The chain links TRBV19 to TRBJ1-1, with a weak D call TRBD1 (5 bases). This CDR3 spans 14 amino acids. In germline, CDR1 is LNHDA, CDR2 SQIVND (reference sequence). Trimming stripped 7 bases from V and 0 bases from J, with 12 bases between. The chain's CDR3 is CASTSGLMNTEAFF. The CDR3 nucleotides are TGTGCCAGTACTTCAGGGTTAATGAACACTGAAGCTTTCTTT.

CDR3 sequence reads: CAISGGLAVNNEQFF. CDR3 DNA: TGTGCCATCAGTGGGGGACTAGCGGTTAACAATGAGCAGTTCTTC. J is TRBJ2-1 and V is TRBV10-3; 11 bases line up with TRBD2. Germline V gene lookup returns CDR1 ENHRY and CDR2 SYGVKD. V trimming: 4 bases; J trimming: 5 bases; junction bases outside the gene matches: 4. The CDR3 is 15 amino acids.

The chain carries TRBV29-1 and TRBJ1-1, with 7 bases identical to TRBD1. Trimming removed 7 bases from V and 3 bases from J; junction bases left unmatched: 11. CDR3 length: 14 amino acids. CDR1 and CDR2 (germline): SQVTM, ANQGSEA. For the CDR3, the DNA is TGCAGCGCTCAAGTAGCAGGGGGTGACACTGAAGCTTTCTTT. Its protein is CSAQVAGGDTEAFF.

The chain joins TRBV27 to TRBJ2-1; D is perhaps TRBD2 (6 bases). This CDR3 is built from 13 residues. Germline loops: CDR1 MNHEY, CDR2 SMNVEV (reference sequence). V lost 6 bases and J lost 8, with 14 bases in between. This chain's CDR3 is CASRSTSGDEQFF. In nucleotides, the CDR3 is TGTGCCAGCAGGAGTACCTCGGGAGATGAGCAGTTCTTC.

This chain connects TRBV30 to TRBJ1-5, with 9 positions matching TRBD1. The germline V gene has CDR1 GTSNPN and CDR2 SVGIG (reference sequence). This CDR3 is built from 14 residues. The CDR3 is CASARGTGRQPQHF. The CDR3 DNA follows: TGTGCTTCCGCGCGAGGGACAGGGCGTCAGCCCCAGCATTTT.

The V gene is TRBV6-1, the J gene TRBJ1-1; D is ambiguous. V was cut by 2 bases and J by 6 bases, with 10 bases left in between. The V gene's germline CDR1 is MNHNS and CDR2 SASEGT. The CDR3 is 13 amino acids. For the CDR3, the DNA is TGTGCCAGCAGTGAATACCGTGCAGCTGAAGCTTTCTTT. Amino acids: CASSEYRAAEAFF.

The genes are TRBV10-2 and TRBJ2-3, with 9 bases that match TRBD2. This CDR3 is 15 amino acids long. Losses at the gene ends were 4 bases for V and 0 bases for J; bases not matched to a gene: 2. Germline V gives CDR1 WSHSY, CDR2 SAAADI. In nucleotides, the CDR3 is TGCGCCAGCAGTGCAACTAGCGGGAGCACAGATACGCAGTATTTT. Translated: CASSATSGSTDTQYF.

J is TRBJ1-5 and V is TRBV5-6, with D hard to call. V gave up 4 bases and J gave up 4 bases, with 9 bases separating them. Germline V gene data show CDR1 as SGHDT and CDR2 as YYEEEE. This CDR3 is built from 13 residues. CDR3 in amino acids: CASSASGNQPQHF. The CDR3 nucleotides read TGTGCCAGCAGCGCCTCGGGGAATCAGCCCCAGCATTTT.

The chain carries TRBV15 and TRBJ1-2, with D uncertain. V dropped 1 base and J dropped 4 bases, with 10 bases sitting between them. The CDR3 runs to 14 residues. Germline V gene data show CDR1 as LNHNV and CDR2 as YYDKDF (reference sequence). The CDR3 protein is CATSRGGGSYGYTF. Written as DNA, the CDR3 is TGTGCCACCAGCAGAGGGGGAGGGAGCTATGGCTACACCTTC. Full variable domain (rest looked up from reference TRBV15 and TRBJ1-2): DAMVIQNPRYQVTQFGKPVTLSCSQTLNHNVMYWYQQKSSQAPKLLFHYYDKDFNNEADTPDNFQSRRPNTSFCFLDIRSPGLGDTAMYLCATSRGGGSYGYTFGSGTRLTVV.